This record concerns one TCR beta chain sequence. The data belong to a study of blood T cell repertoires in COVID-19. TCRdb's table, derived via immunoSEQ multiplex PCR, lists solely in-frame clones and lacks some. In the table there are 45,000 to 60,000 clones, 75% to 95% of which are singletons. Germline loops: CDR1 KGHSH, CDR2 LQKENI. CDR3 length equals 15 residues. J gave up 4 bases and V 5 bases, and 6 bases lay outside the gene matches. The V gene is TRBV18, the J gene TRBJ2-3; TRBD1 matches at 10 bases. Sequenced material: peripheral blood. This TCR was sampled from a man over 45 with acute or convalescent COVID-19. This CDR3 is CASSLDRGRADTQYF. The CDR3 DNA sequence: TGTGCCAGCTCATTGGACAGGGGGAGAGCAGATACGCAGTATTTT.